What follows describes a single T cell receptor (beta chain). Clones were read by immunoSEQ multiplex PCR, and TCRdb kept only the in-frame ones, dropping some. The sample lists around 990,000 clones; 77% were seen once. This entry is derived from a study of shared clonotypes between healthy human individuals. From germline, CDR1 is SGHRS and CDR2 YFSETQ. This CDR3 spans 15 amino acids. The J segment lost 4 bases and the V segment lost 2 bases, leaving 2 bases of the junction unmatched. The origin of this receptor is a man between 18 and 35 years old in good health. Some clones in this sample may be carry-over from other donors' samples. The chain uses TRBV5-1 and TRBJ2-3; 12 nucleotides match TRBD2. Sequencing was carried out using memory CD4+ T cells from PBMCs. The sample's subset: CD45RA-negative fraction. The CDR3 nucleotides are TGCGCCAGCAGCTTCGGACTAGCGGGGTCAGATACGCAGTATTTT. It specifies CASSFGLAGSDTQYF.